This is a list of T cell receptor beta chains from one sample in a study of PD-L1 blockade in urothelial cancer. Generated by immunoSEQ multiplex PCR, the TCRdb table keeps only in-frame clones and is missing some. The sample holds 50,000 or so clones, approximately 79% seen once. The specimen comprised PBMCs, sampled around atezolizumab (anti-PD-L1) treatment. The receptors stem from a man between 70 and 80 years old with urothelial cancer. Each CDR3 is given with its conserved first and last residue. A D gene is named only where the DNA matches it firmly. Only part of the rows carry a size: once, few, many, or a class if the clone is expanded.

CDR3: CASSIGTGIEKLFF
DNA: TGTGCCAGTAGTATAGGAACAGGGATCGAAAAACTGTTTTTT
length: 14
V: TRBV19
D: -
size: -
J: TRBJ1-4

CDR3: CASSSRGGRSTGELFF
DNA: TGTGCCAGCAGCTCTCGGGGAGGTCGAAGCACCGGGGAGCTGTTTTTT
length: 16
V: TRBV11-1
D: -
size: -
J: TRBJ2-2

CDR3: CASSAARTGELFF
DNA: TGTGCCAGCAGCGCCGCTAGGACCGGGGAGCTGTTTTTT
length: 13
V: TRBV5-6
D: -
size: -
J: TRBJ2-2

CDR3: CASSPDNGRIDGYTF
DNA: TGTGCCAGCAGCCCAGACAACGGTCGGATTGATGGCTACACCTTC
length: 15
V: TRBV7-2
D: -
size: -
J: TRBJ1-2

CDR3: CASGKGLPRRADTQYF
DNA: TGTGCCAGCGGAAAAGGACTCCCCCGTCGGGCAGATACGCAGTATTTT
length: 16
V: TRBV28
D: -
size: -
J: TRBJ2-3

CDR3: CASSLTLGLPTGELFF
DNA: TGTGCCAGCAGCTTAACGCTGGGGCTACCCACCGGGGAGCTGTTTTTT
length: 16
V: TRBV7-3
D: -
size: medium-sized
J: TRBJ2-2

CDR3: CASRMNPSHYNEQFF
DNA: TGTGCCAGCAGAATGAACCCTAGCCACTACAATGAGCAGTTCTTC
length: 15
V: TRBV6-1
D: -
size: -
J: TRBJ2-1

CDR3: CASSNEGGPNQPQHF
DNA: TGTGCCAGTAGTAACGAGGGGGGGCCTAATCAGCCCCAGCATTTT
length: 15
V: TRBV19
D: -
size: -
J: TRBJ1-5

CDR3: CASAGNSNQPQHF
DNA: TGTGCCAGCGCAGGTAATAGCAATCAGCCCCAGCATTTT
length: 13
V: TRBV2
D: -
size: -
J: TRBJ1-5

CDR3: CASSLMGGRNNEQFF
DNA: TGTGCCAGCAGCTTAATGGGGGGTAGGAACAATGAGCAGTTCTTC
length: 15
V: TRBV7-2
D: -
size: -
J: TRBJ2-1

CDR3: CAWDIGNTIYF
DNA: TGTGCCTGGGACATCGGAAACACCATATATTTT
length: 11
V: TRBV30
D: -
size: -
J: TRBJ1-3

CDR3: CASSQSGSDTQYF
DNA: TGCGCCAGCAGCCAAAGCGGGAGTGATACGCAGTATTTT
length: 13
V: TRBV4-1
D: TRBD2
size: -
J: TRBJ2-3

CDR3: CASSLGDRGPYGYTF
DNA: TGTGCCAGCAGCTTGGGGGACAGGGGGCCCTATGGCTACACCTTC
length: 15
V: TRBV5-6
D: TRBD1
size: -
J: TRBJ1-2

CDR3: CASSGRGGPGDEQFF
DNA: TGTGCCAGCAGCGGACGCGGGGGGCCGGGTGATGAGCAGTTCTTC
length: 15
V: TRBV11-1
D: TRBD2
size: -
J: TRBJ2-1

CDR3: CASSPGGGEEKLFF
DNA: TGTGCCAGCAGCCCTGGGGGGGGCGAGGAAAAACTGTTTTTT
length: 14
V: TRBV9
D: -
size: -
J: TRBJ1-4

CDR3: CASSLTRYEQYF
DNA: TGTGCCAGCAGCTTAACGAGGTACGAGCAGTACTTC
length: 12
V: TRBV7-2
D: -
size: -
J: TRBJ2-7

CDR3: CASSYSLGEAEAFF
DNA: TGTGCCAGCAGTTACTCGCTGGGGGAGGCTGAAGCTTTCTTT
length: 14
V: TRBV6-6
D: -
size: -
J: TRBJ1-1

CDR3: CASSIGQGGYGYTF
DNA: TGTGCCAGTAGTATCGGGCAGGGCGGCTATGGCTACACCTTC
length: 14
V: TRBV19
D: -
size: -
J: TRBJ1-2

CDR3: CATSPDSGGGDTQYF
DNA: TGTGCCACCAGCCCAGATAGCGGGGGAGGCGATACGCAGTATTTT
length: 15
V: TRBV15
D: TRBD2
size: once
J: TRBJ2-3

CDR3: CASSLRTGLGNEQFF
DNA: TGCGCCAGCAGCCTAAGGACAGGACTGGGGAATGAGCAGTTCTTC
length: 15
V: TRBV5-1
D: TRBD1
size: -
J: TRBJ2-1

CDR3: CASSLIKEAEAFF
DNA: TGCGCCAGCAGCTTGATAAAAGAGGCAGAAGCTTTCTTT
length: 13
V: TRBV5-1
D: -
size: -
J: TRBJ1-1

CDR3: CASSLSPGQPQHF
DNA: TGTGCCAGCAGCTTAAGCCCAGGGCAGCCCCAGCATTTT
length: 13
V: TRBV5-4
D: -
size: -
J: TRBJ1-5

CDR3: CASSGRPLTASNGQPQHF
DNA: TGTGCCAGCAGTGGAAGACCCCTTACAGCTTCAAATGGTCAGCCCCAGCATTTT
length: 18
V: TRBV28
D: -
size: many
J: TRBJ1-5

CDR3: CATKAGWKDYGYTF
DNA: TGTGCCACCAAGGCAGGGTGGAAGGACTATGGCTACACCTTC
length: 14
V: TRBV10-3
D: -
size: once
J: TRBJ1-2

CDR3: CASSVRARMRNEQFF
DNA: TGTGCCAGCAGCGTCAGGGCGAGAATGCGCAATGAGCAGTTCTTC
length: 15
V: TRBV7-9
D: -
size: few
J: TRBJ2-1

CDR3: CASSAAGGQETQYF
DNA: TGTGCCAGCAGCGCAGCGGGGGGGCAAGAGACCCAGTACTTC
length: 14
V: TRBV7-2
D: TRBD2
size: -
J: TRBJ2-5

CDR3: CASSQVGTRGYEQYF
DNA: TGTGCCAGCAGCCAAGTAGGGACTAGAGGCTACGAGCAGTACTTC
length: 15
V: TRBV4-2
D: TRBD2
size: -
J: TRBJ2-7

CDR3: CASSQVYDRTYGYTF
DNA: TGCGCCAGCAGCCAAGTGTACGACAGAACCTATGGCTACACCTTC
length: 15
V: TRBV4-3
D: -
size: -
J: TRBJ1-2

CDR3: CASSEARGTANEKLFF
DNA: TGTGCCAGCAGTGAAGCCAGGGGGACGGCTAATGAAAAACTGTTTTTT
length: 16
V: TRBV6-1
D: TRBD1
size: -
J: TRBJ1-4

CDR3: CASRDKVNQPQHF
DNA: TGTGCCAGTAGGGACAAGGTCAATCAGCCCCAGCATTTT
length: 13
V: TRBV19
D: -
size: few
J: TRBJ1-5

CDR3: CASSQDTGARGYGYTF
DNA: TGCGCCAGCAGCCAAGATACAGGGGCGCGTGGCTATGGCTACACCTTC
length: 16
V: TRBV4-3
D: TRBD1
size: -
J: TRBJ1-2

CDR3: CASSQDGYSGNTIYF
DNA: TGCGCCAGCAGCCAGGATGGTTACTCTGGAAACACCATATATTTT
length: 15
V: TRBV5-1
D: -
size: -
J: TRBJ1-3

CDR3: CASRGLGTGELFF
DNA: TGTGCCAGCAGGGGGCTGGGAACTGGGGAGCTGTTTTTT
length: 13
V: TRBV2
D: -
size: -
J: TRBJ2-2

CDR3: CASSLVLDGIGEQYF
DNA: TGTGCCAGCAGCTTAGTGCTGGACGGGATCGGGGAGCAGTACTTC
length: 15
V: TRBV11-2
D: -
size: few
J: TRBJ2-7

CDR3: CASGLQSGTGELFF
DNA: TGTGCTAGTGGCCTGCAGTCGGGCACCGGGGAGCTGTTTTTT
length: 14
V: TRBV12-5
D: -
size: -
J: TRBJ2-2

CDR3: CASSRDGAGPAGEQFF
DNA: TGCGCCAGCAGCCGCGACGGAGCGGGGCCCGCCGGGGAGCAGTTCTTC
length: 16
V: TRBV5-1
D: TRBD2
size: -
J: TRBJ2-1

CDR3: CASSQAIFTDTQYF
DNA: TGTGCCAGCAGCCAAGCAATATTCACAGATACGCAGTATTTT
length: 14
V: TRBV7-8
D: -
size: -
J: TRBJ2-3

CDR3: CASSSWLAGGAYEQYF
DNA: TGTGCCAGCAGCTCGTGGCTAGCGGGGGGGGCCTACGAGCAGTACTTC
length: 16
V: TRBV11-2
D: TRBD2
size: -
J: TRBJ2-7

CDR3: CASSPAARVATEAFF
DNA: TGTGCCAGTAGTCCCGCGGCCAGGGTGGCCACTGAAGCTTTCTTT
length: 15
V: TRBV19
D: -
size: -
J: TRBJ1-1

CDR3: CASSPRTGTPLF
DNA: TGTGCCAGCAGTCCGAGGACAGGGACCCCGCTTTTT
length: 12
V: TRBV27
D: TRBD1
size: -
J: TRBJ2-3

CDR3: CASSRTQPTQYF
DNA: TGTGCCAGCAGTCGGACTCAGCCGACCCAGTACTTC
length: 12
V: TRBV2
D: -
size: once
J: TRBJ2-5

CDR3: CASSRQGYHTDTQYF
DNA: TGTGCCAGCAGCCGTCAGGGGTATCACACAGATACGCAGTATTTT
length: 15
V: TRBV11-2
D: -
size: -
J: TRBJ2-3

CDR3: CAALGLNNEQFF
DNA: TGTGCCGCCTTGGGACTAAACAATGAGCAGTTCTTC
length: 12
V: TRBV6-5
D: TRBD2
size: -
J: TRBJ2-1

CDR3: CASSLRPGRPGELFF
DNA: TGCGCCAGCAGCTTGCGGCCAGGCAGACCCGGGGAGCTGTTTTTT
length: 15
V: TRBV5-1
D: -
size: -
J: TRBJ2-2

CDR3: CASSPLGRGEKLFF
DNA: TGTGCCAGCAGCCCCCTAGGGAGAGGCGAAAAACTGTTTTTT
length: 14
V: TRBV7-2
D: -
size: -
J: TRBJ1-4

CDR3: CASSEAQRGIYEQYF
DNA: TGTGCCAGCAGTGAAGCCCAGCGGGGCATCTACGAGCAGTACTTC
length: 15
V: TRBV6-1
D: TRBD2
size: -
J: TRBJ2-7

CDR3: CASSYRVNYGYTF
DNA: TGTGCCAGCAGTTACAGGGTGAACTATGGCTACACCTTC
length: 13
V: TRBV21-1
D: -
size: -
J: TRBJ1-2

CDR3: CAWRGGRFSTDTQYF
DNA: TGTGCCTGGAGGGGGGGGAGATTTAGCACAGATACGCAGTATTTT
length: 15
V: TRBV30
D: TRBD2
size: -
J: TRBJ2-3

CDR3: CASSERGIQETQYF
DNA: TGTGCCAGCAGTGAGCGGGGTATCCAAGAGACCCAGTACTTC
length: 14
V: TRBV6-1
D: -
size: -
J: TRBJ2-5

CDR3: CASSLEGAGGRGYTF
DNA: TGTGCCAGCAGCTTGGAAGGCGCAGGGGGAAGAGGCTACACCTTC
length: 15
V: TRBV5-6
D: TRBD1
size: -
J: TRBJ1-2

CDR3: CASSPYPRDYLTDTQYF
DNA: TGTGCCAGCAGCCCCTACCCCCGGGACTACCTCACAGATACGCAGTATTTT
length: 17
V: TRBV7-3
D: TRBD2
size: -
J: TRBJ2-3

CDR3: CASSLVGESGELFF
DNA: TGTGCCAGCAGCTTGGTCGGGGAGTCCGGGGAGCTGTTTTTT
length: 14
V: TRBV5-4
D: -
size: -
J: TRBJ2-2

CDR3: CASSPRGSNQPQHF
DNA: TGTGCCAGCAGCCCGCGAGGAAGCAATCAGCCCCAGCATTTT
length: 14
V: TRBV7-9
D: -
size: few
J: TRBJ1-5

CDR3: CASSQDQAPYREAFF
DNA: TGCGCCAGCAGCCAAGATCAGGCCCCCTATCGGGAGGCTTTCTTT
length: 15
V: TRBV4-1
D: -
size: once
J: TRBJ1-1

CDR3: CASTILAGSYEQYF
DNA: TGTGCCAGCACTATACTAGCGGGGTCCTACGAGCAGTACTTC
length: 14
V: TRBV2
D: TRBD2
size: -
J: TRBJ2-7